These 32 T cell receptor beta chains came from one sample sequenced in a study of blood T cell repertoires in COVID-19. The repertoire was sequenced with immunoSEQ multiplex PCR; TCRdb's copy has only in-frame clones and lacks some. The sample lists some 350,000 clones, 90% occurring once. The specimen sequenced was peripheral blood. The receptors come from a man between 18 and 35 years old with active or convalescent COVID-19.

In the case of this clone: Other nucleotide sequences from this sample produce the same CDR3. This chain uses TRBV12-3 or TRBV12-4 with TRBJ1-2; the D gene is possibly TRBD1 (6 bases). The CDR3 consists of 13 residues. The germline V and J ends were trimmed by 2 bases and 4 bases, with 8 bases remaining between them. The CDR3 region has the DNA TGTGCCAGCAGTTTACAGGGGCTCTATGGCTACACCTTC. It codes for CASSLQGLYGYTF.

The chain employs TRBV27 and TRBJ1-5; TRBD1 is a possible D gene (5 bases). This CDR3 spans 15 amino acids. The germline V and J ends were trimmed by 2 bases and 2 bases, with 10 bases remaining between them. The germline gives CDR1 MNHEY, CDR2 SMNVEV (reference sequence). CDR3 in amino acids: CASSLAGDGNQPQHF. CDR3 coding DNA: TGTGCCAGCAGTTTAGCGGGGGACGGCAATCAGCCCCAGCATTTT.

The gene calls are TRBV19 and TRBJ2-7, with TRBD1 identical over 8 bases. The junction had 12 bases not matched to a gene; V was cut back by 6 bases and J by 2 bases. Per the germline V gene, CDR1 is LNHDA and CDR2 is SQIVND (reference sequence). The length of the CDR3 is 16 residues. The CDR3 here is CASSLTPGQVPYEQYF. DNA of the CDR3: TGTGCCAGTAGCTTGACTCCGGGACAGGTTCCCTACGAGCAGTACTTC.

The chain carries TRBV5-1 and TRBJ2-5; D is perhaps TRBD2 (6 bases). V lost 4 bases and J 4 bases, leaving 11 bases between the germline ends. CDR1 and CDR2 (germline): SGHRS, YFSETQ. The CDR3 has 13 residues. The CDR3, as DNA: TGCGCCAGCAGCGCGGGAAGATCAGAGACCCAGTACTTC. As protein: CASSAGRSETQYF.

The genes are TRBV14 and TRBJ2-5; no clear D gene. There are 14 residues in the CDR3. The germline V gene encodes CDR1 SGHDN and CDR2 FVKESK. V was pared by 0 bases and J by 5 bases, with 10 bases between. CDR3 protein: CASSQDIGMETQYF. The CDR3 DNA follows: TGTGCCAGCAGCCAAGATATTGGCATGGAGACCCAGTACTTC. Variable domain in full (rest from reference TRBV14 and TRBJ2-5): EAGVTQFPSHSVIEKGQTVTLRCDPISGHDNLYWYRRVMGKEIKFLLHFVKESKQDESGMPNNRFLAERTGGTYSTLKVQPAELEDSGVYFCASSQDIGMETQYFGPGTRLLVL.

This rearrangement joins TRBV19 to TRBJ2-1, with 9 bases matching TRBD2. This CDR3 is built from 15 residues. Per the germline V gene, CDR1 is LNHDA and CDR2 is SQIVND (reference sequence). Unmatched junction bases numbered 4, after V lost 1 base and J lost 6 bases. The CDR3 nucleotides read TGTGCCAGTAGTATAGCGGCGACTAGCGGCAATGAGCAGTTCTTC. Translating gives CASSIAATSGNEQFF.

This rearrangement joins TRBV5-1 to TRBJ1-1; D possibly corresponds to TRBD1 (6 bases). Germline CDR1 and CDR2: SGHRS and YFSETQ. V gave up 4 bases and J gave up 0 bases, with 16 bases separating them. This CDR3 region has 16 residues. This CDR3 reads CASSEELGQMNTEAFF. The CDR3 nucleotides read TGCGCCAGCAGCGAAGAGCTAGGACAGATGAACACTGAAGCTTTCTTT.

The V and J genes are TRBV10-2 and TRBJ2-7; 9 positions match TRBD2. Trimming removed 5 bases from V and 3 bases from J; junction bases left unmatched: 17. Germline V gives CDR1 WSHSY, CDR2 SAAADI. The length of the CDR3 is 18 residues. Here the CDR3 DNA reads TGCGCCAGCAGTAAGGTTGGTCAGGCCGGGACTAGCAACTACGAGCAGTACTTC. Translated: CASSKVGQAGTSNYEQYF.

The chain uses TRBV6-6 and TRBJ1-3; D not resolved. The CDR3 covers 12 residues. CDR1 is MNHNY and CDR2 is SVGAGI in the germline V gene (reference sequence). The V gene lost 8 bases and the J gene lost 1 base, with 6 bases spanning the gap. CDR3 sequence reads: CASQASGNTIYF. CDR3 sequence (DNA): TGTGCCAGCCAGGCTTCTGGAAACACCATATATTTT.

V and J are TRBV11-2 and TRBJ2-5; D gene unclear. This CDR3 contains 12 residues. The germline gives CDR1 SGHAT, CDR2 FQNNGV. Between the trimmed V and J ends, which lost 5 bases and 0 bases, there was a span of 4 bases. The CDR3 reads CASSRYQETQYF. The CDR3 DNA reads TGTGCCAGCAGCCGTTACCAAGAGACCCAGTACTTC.

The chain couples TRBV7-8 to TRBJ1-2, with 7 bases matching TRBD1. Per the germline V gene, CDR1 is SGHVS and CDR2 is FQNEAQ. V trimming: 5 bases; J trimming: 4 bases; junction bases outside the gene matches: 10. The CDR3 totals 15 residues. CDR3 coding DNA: TGTGCCAGCAGCCCTATAGGGGGCAGTCTCTATGGCTACACCTTC. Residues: CASSPIGGSLYGYTF.

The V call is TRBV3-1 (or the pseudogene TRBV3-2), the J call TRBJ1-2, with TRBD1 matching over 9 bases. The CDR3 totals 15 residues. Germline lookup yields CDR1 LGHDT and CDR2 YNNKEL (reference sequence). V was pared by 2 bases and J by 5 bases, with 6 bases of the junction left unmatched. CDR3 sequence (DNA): TGTGCCAGCAGCCAATCCGGGACAGGGTCGTATGGCTACACCTTC. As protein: CASSQSGTGSYGYTF.

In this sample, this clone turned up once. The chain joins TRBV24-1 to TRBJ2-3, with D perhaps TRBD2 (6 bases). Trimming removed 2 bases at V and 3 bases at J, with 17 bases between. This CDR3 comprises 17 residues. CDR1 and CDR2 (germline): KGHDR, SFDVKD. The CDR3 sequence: CATSDSGLPGGTDTQYF. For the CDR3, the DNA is TGTGCCACCAGTGATTCGGGACTGCCTGGTGGGACAGATACGCAGTATTTT.

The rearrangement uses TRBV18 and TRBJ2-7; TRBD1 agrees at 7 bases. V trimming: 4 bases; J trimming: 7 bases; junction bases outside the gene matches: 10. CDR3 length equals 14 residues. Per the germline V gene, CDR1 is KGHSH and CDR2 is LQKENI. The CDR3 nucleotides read TGTGCCAGCTCACAGTGGGACAGCCGGTCGGAGCAGTACTTC. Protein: CASSQWDSRSEQYF.

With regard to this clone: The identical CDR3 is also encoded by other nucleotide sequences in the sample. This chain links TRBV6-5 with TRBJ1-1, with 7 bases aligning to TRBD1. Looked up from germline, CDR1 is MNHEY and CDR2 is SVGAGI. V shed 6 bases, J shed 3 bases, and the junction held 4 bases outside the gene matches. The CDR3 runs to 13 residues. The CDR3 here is CASSRTGDTEAFF. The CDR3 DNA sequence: TGTGCCAGCAGCCGTACAGGGGACACTGAAGCTTTCTTT.

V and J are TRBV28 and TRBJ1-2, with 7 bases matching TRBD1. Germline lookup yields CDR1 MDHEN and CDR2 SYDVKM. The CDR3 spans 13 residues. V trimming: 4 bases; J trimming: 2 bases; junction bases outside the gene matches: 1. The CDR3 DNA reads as TGTGCCAGCAGTTGGGGACAGAACTATGGCTACACCTTC. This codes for CASSWGQNYGYTF.

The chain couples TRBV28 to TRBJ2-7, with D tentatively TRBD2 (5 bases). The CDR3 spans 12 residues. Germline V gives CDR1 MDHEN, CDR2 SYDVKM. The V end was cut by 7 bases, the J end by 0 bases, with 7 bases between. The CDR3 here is CASKRDSYEQYF. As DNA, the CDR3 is TGTGCCAGCAAGAGGGACTCCTACGAGCAGTACTTC. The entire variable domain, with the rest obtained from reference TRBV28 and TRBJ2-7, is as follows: DVKVTQSSRYLVKRTGEKVFLECVQDMDHENMFWYRQDPGLGLRLIYFSYDVKMKEKGDIPEGYSVSREKKERFSLILESASTNQTSMYLCASKRDSYEQYFGPGTRLTVT.

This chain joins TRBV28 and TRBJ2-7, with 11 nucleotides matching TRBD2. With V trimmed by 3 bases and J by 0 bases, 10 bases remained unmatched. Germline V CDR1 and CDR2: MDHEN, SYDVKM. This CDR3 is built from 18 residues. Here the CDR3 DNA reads TGTGCCAGCAGTTTCCCACGACTAGCGGGACTTCCCTCCTACGAGCAGTACTTC. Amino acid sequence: CASSFPRLAGLPSYEQYF. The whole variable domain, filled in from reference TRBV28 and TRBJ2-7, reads DVKVTQSSRYLVKRTGEKVFLECVQDMDHENMFWYRQDPGLGLRLIYFSYDVKMKEKGDIPEGYSVSREKKERFSLILESASTNQTSMYLCASSFPRLAGLPSYEQYFGPGTRLTVT.

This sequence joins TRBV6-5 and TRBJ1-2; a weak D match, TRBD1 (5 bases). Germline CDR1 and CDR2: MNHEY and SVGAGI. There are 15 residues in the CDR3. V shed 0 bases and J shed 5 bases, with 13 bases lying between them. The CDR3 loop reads CASSYSLAGSYGYTF. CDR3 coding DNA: TGTGCCAGCAGTTACTCTCTGGCAGGGTCTTATGGCTACACCTTC.

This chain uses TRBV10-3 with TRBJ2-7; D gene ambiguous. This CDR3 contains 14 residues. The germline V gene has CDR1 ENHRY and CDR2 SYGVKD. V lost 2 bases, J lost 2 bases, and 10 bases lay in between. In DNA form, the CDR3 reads TGTGCCATCAGTGAGAACGCGGTCCCCTACGAGCAGTACTTC. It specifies CAISENAVPYEQYF.

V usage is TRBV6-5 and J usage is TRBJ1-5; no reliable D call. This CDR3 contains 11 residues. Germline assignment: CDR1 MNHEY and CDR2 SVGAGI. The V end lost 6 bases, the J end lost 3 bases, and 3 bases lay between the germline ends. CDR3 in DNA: TGTGCCAGCAGCTACAATCAGCCCCAGCATTTT. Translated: CASSYNQPQHF.

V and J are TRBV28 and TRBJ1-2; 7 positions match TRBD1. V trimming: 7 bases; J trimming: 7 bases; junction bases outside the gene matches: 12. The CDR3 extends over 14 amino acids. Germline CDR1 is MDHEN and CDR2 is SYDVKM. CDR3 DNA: TGTGCCAGCACGCCCCTAGACAGGGTCCGTGGCTACACCTTC. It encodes CASTPLDRVRGYTF.

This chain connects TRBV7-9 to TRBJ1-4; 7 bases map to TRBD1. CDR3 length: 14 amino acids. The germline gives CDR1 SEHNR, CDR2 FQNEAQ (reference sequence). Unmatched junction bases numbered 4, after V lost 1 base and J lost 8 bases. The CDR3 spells CASSLGQGEEKLFF. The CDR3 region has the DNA TGTGCCAGCAGCTTAGGACAGGGTGAGGAAAAACTGTTTTTT.

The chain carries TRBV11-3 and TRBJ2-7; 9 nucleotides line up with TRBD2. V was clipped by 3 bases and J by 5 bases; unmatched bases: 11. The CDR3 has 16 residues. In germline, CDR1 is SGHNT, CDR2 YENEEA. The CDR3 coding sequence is TGTGCCAGCAGCTTGGGCGGGACTAGCATGAGCCACGAGCAGTACTTC. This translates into CASSLGGTSMSHEQYF.

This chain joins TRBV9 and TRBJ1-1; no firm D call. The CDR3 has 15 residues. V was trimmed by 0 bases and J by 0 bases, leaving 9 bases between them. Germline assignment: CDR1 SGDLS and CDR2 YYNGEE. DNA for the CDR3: TGTGCCAGCAGCGTAGCTCGGGATGTGAACACTGAAGCTTTCTTT. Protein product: CASSVARDVNTEAFF. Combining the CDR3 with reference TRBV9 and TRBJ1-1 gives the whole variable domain DSGVTQTPKHLITATGQRVTLRCSPRSGDLSVYWYQQSLDQGLQFLIQYYNGEERAKGNILERFSAQQFPDLHSELNLSSLELGDSALYFCASSVARDVNTEAFFGQGTRLTVV.

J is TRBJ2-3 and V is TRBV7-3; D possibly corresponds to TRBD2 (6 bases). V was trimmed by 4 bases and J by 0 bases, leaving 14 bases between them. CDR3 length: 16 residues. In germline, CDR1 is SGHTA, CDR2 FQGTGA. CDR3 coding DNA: TGTGCCAGCAGCTCCTCCCCCAGCGGGAGCACAGATACGCAGTATTTT. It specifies CASSSSPSGSTDTQYF.

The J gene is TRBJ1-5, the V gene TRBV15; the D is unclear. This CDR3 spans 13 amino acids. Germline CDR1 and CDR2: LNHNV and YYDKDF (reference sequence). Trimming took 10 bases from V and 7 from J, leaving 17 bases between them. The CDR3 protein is CASSAQLEQPQHF. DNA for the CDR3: TGTGCCAGCTCCGCCCAACTTGAGCAGCCCCAGCATTTT.

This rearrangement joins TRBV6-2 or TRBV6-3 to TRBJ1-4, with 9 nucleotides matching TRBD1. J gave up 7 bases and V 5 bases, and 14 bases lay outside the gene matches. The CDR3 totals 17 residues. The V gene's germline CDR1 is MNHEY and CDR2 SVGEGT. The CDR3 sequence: CASSHRDRAVFSEKLFF. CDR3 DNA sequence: TGTGCCAGCAGTCACCGGGACAGGGCGGTTTTTAGTGAAAAACTGTTTTTT.

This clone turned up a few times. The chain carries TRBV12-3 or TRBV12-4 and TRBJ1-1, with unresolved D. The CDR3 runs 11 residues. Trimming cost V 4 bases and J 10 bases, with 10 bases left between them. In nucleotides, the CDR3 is TGTGCCAGCAGTTCGCTGGAGGGAGCTTTCTTT. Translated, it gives CASSSLEGAFF.

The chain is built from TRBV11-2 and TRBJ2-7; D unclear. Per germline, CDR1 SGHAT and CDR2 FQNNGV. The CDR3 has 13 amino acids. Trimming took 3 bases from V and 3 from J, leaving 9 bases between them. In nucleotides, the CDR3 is TGTGCCAGCAGCTTTGCGCGGAACTACGAGCAGTACTTC. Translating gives CASSFARNYEQYF.

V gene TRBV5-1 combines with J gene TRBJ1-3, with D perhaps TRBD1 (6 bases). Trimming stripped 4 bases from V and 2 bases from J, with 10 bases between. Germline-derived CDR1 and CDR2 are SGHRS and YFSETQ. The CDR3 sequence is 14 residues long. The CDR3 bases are TGCGCCAGCAGCCTGGGGGCAACTGGAAACACCATATATTTT. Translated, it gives CASSLGATGNTIYF.

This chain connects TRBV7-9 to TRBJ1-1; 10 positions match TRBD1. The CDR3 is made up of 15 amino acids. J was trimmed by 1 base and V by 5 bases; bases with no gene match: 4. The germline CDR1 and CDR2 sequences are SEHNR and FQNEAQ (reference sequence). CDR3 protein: CASSPDRGPNTEAFF. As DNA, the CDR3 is TGTGCCAGCAGCCCCGACAGGGGGCCGAACACTGAAGCTTTCTTT. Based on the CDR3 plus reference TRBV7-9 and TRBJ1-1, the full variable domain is DTGVSQNPRHKITKRGQNVTFRCDPISEHNRLYWYRQTLGQGPEFLTYFQNEAQLEKSRLLSDRFSAERPKGSFSTLEIQRTEQGDSAMYLCASSPDRGPNTEAFFGQGTRLTVV.